The entry below describes one T cell receptor beta chain. Its antigen is unidentified. Produced via immunoSEQ multiplex PCR; TCRdb's table is partial and in-frame only. The sample carries tens of thousands of clones, about four fifths recorded once. The V gene's germline CDR1 is MDHEN and CDR2 SYDVKM. The CDR3 runs 13 residues. V was cut by 5 bases and J by 5 bases, with 12 bases left in between. These data are taken from a study of OX40 agonist ivuxolimab in advanced cancers. Overall study findings and caveats: Doses of 0.1 to 3.0 mg/kg were accompanied by clonal expansion of CD4+ and CD8+ blood T cells by week 6. Expanded peripheral T cell antigen specificity was not determined.

The gene calls are TRBV28 and TRBJ1-2, with a possible D match to TRBD1 (5 bases). This TCR derives from an adult with an advanced solid tumor such as melanoma, head and neck, liver or kidney cancer. The sequencing here drew on CD4+ or CD8+ T cells sorted from blood, taken in a trial of the OX40 agonist ivuxolimab. The CDR3 DNA is TGTGCCAGCAGTCCCCCAAGGGGTTATGGCTACACCTTC. It specifies CASSPPRGYGYTF.